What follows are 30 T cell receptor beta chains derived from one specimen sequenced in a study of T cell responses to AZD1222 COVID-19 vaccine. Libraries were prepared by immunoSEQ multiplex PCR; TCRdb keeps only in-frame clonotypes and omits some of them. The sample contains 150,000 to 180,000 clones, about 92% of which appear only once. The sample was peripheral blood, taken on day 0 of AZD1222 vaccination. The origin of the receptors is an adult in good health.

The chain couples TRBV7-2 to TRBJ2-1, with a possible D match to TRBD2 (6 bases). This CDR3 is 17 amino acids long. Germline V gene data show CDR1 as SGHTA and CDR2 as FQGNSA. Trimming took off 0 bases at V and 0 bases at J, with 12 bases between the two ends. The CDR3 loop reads CASSLAPPGSSYNEQFF. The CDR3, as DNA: TGTGCCAGCAGCTTAGCTCCTCCCGGGAGCTCCTACAATGAGCAGTTCTTC. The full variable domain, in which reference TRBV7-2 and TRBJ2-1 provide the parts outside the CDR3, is GAGVSQSPSNKVTEKGKDVELRCDPISGHTALYWYRQSLGQGLEFLIYFQGNSAPDKSGLPSDRFSAERTGGSVSTLTIQRTQQEDSAVYLCASSLAPPGSSYNEQFFGPGTRLTVL.

CDR3 sequence: CATSDPTGTSYGYTF. The CDR3 nucleotides are TGTGCCACCAGTGATCCCACCGGGACAAGCTATGGCTACACCTTC. The rearrangement uses TRBV24-1 and TRBJ1-2; D might be TRBD1 (6 bases). The germline V gene has CDR1 KGHDR and CDR2 SFDVKD. CDR3 length: 15 amino acids. The V end lost 3 bases, the J end lost 4 bases, and 14 bases lay between the germline ends.

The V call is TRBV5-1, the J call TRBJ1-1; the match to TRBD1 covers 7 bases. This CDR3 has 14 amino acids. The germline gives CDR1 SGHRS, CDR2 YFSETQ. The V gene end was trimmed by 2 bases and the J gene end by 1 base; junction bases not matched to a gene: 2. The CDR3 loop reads CASSFEGANTEAFF. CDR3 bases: TGCGCCAGCAGCTTTGAGGGGGCGAACACTGAAGCTTTCTTT.

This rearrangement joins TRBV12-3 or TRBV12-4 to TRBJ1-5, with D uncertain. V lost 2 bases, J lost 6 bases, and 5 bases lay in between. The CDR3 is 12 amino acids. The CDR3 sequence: CASSLSFQPQHF. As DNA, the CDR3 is TGTGCCAGCAGTTTATCGTTTCAGCCCCAGCATTTT.

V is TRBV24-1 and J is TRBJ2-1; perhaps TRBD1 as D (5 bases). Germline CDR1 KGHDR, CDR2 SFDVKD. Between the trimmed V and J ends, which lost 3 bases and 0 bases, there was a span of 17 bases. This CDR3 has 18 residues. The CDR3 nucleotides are TGTGCCACCAGTGATCCTCTATCCTGGCAGGGCTCCTACAATGAGCAGTTCTTC. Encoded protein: CATSDPLSWQGSYNEQFF.

The CDR3 is CASSLARPEQFF. In DNA form, the CDR3 reads TGTGCCAGCAGCTTAGCTAGGCCTGAGCAGTTCTTC. This sequence joins TRBV11-2 and TRBJ2-1; no reliable D call. Germline values: CDR1 SGHAT, CDR2 FQNNGV. V lost 1 base to trimming and J lost 9 bases, with 7 bases between them. The CDR3 loop spans 12 amino acids. Combining the CDR3 with reference TRBV11-2 and TRBJ2-1 gives the whole variable domain EAGVAQSPRYKIIEKRQSVAFWCNPISGHATLYWYQQILGQGPKLLIQFQNNGVVDDSQLPKDRFSAERLKGVDSTLKIQPAKLEDSAVYLCASSLARPEQFFGPGTRLTVL.

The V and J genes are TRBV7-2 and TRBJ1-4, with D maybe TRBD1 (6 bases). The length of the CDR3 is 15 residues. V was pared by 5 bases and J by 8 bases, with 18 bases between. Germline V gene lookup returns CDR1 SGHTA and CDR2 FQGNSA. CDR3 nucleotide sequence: TGTGCCAGCAGCCCTAAGGGGGGCCGCTACGAAAAACTGTTTTTT. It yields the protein CASSPKGGRYEKLFF.

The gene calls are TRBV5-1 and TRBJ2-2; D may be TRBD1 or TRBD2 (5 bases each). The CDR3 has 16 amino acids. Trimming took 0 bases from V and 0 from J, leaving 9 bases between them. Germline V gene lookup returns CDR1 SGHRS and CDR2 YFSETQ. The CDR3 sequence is CASSLVGAPNTGELFF. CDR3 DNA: TGCGCCAGCAGCTTGGTCGGGGCCCCGAACACCGGGGAGCTGTTTTTT.

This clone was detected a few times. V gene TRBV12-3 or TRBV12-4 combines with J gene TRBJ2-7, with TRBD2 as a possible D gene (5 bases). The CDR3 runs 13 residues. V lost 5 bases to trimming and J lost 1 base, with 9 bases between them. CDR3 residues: CASSQEASYEQYF. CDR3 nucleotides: TGTGCCAGCAGTCAGGAGGCTTCCTACGAGCAGTACTTC.

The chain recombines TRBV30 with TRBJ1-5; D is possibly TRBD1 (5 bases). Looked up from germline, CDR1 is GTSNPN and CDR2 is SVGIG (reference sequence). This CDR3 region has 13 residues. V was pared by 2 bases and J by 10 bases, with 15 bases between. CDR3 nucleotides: TGTGCCTGGAGTAAATCCCGGGACCTACCCCAGCATTTT. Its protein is CAWSKSRDLPQHF.

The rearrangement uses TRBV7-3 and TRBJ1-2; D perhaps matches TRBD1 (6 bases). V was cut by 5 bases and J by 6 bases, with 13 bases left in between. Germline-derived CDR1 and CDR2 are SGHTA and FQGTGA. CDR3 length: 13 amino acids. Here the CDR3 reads CASSPTGRDGYTF. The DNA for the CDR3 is TGTGCCAGCAGCCCAACAGGGAGGGATGGCTACACCTTC.

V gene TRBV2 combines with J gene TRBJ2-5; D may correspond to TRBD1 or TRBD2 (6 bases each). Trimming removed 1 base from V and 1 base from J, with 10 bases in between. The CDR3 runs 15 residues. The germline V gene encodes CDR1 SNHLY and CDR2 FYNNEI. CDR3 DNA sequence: TGTGCCAGCAGTGAAGACCGGGGGCCCCAAGAGACCCAGTACTTC. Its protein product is CASSEDRGPQETQYF.

The CDR3 spells CASSPTTGNHEQFF. The CDR3 DNA follows: TGTGCCAGCTCACCGACGACAGGGAACCATGAGCAGTTCTTC. This sequence joins TRBV18 and TRBJ2-1, with 7 nucleotides matching TRBD1. Germline trimming cut 3 bases from V and 8 bases from J; bases unmatched to any gene: 7. Germline V CDR1 and CDR2: KGHSH, LQKENI. The CDR3 consists of 14 residues. The whole variable domain, filled in from reference TRBV18 and TRBJ2-1, reads NAGVMQNPRHLVRRRGQEARLRCSPMKGHSHVYWYRQLPEEGLKFMVYLQKENIIDESGMPKERFSAEFPKEGPSILRIQQVVRGDSAAYFCASSPTTGNHEQFFGPGTRLTVL.

The CDR3 here is CASGRERAKDEQFF. The CDR3 DNA follows: TGTGCTAGTGGCCGAGAAAGGGCCAAGGATGAGCAGTTCTTC. The chain joins TRBV12-5 to TRBJ2-1; D gene uncertain. CDR1 is LGHNT and CDR2 is FRNRAP in the germline V gene. CDR3 length: 14 amino acids. With 6 bases removed from V and 8 bases from J, the gap between germline ends came to 17 bases.

The CDR3 here is CASSQEGPGNTIYF. The CDR3 DNA sequence: TGTGCCAGCAGCCAAGAAGGGCCAGGAAACACCATATATTTT. This sequence joins TRBV3-1 (or the pseudogene TRBV3-2) and TRBJ1-3, with D hard to call. Trimming took 0 bases from V and 4 from J, leaving 7 bases between them. This CDR3 is built from 14 residues. Germline lookup yields CDR1 LGHDT and CDR2 YNNKEL (reference sequence).

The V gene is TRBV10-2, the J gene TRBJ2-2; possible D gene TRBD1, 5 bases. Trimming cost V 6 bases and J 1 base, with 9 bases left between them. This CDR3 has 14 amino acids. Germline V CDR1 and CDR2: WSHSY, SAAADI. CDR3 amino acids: CASSRDRNTGELFF. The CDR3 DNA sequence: TGCGCCAGCAGCCGTGACAGGAACACCGGGGAGCTGTTTTTT.

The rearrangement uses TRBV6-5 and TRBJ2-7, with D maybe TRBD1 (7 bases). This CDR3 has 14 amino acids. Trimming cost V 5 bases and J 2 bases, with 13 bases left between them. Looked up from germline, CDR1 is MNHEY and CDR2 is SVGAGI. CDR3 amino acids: CASSPQGGTYEQYF. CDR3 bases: TGTGCCAGCAGTCCGCAGGGGGGCACCTACGAGCAGTACTTC.

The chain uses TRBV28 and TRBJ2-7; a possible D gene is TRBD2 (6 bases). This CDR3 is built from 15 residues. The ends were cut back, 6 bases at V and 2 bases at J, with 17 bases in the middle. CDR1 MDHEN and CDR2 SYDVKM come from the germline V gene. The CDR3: CASSPAGFPTYEQYF. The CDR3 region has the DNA TGTGCCAGCAGCCCAGCGGGTTTCCCCACCTACGAGCAGTACTTC.

The CDR3 is CSWNRVSNQPQHF. DNA for the CDR3: TGCAGCTGGAACAGGGTTAGCAATCAGCCCCAGCATTTT. The chain joins TRBV29-1 to TRBJ1-5; perhaps TRBD1 as D (6 bases). The germline gives CDR1 SQVTM, CDR2 ANQGSEA. Trimming took 8 bases from V and 0 from J, leaving 11 bases between them. CDR3 length: 13 amino acids.

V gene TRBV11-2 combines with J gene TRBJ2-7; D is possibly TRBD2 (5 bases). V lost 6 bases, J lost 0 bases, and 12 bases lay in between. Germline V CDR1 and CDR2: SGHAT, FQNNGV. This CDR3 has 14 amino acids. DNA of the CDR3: TGTGCCAGCAGGCAACTGGGGAGCTCCTACGAGCAGTACTTC. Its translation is CASRQLGSSYEQYF. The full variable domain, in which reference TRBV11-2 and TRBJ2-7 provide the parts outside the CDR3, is EAGVAQSPRYKIIEKRQSVAFWCNPISGHATLYWYQQILGQGPKLLIQFQNNGVVDDSQLPKDRFSAERLKGVDSTLKIQPAKLEDSAVYLCASRQLGSSYEQYFGPGTRLTVT.

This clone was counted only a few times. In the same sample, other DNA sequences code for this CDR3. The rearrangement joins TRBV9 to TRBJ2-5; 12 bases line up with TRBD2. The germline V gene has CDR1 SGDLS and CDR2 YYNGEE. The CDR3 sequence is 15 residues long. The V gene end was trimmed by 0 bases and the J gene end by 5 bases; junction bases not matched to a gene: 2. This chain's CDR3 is CASSVGLAGGETQYF. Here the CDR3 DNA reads TGTGCCAGCAGCGTAGGGCTAGCGGGAGGGGAGACCCAGTACTTC.

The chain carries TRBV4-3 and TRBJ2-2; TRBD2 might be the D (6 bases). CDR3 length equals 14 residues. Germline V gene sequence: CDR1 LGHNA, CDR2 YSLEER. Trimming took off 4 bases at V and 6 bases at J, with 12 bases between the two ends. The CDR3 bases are TGCGCCAGCAGCCTAGCTAGGGAGGCCGGGGAGCTGTTTTTT. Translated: CASSLAREAGELFF.

In nucleotides, the CDR3 is TGTGCCAGCAGTTTATTCGGCCCGAAAGAGCAGTACTTC. It is translated as CASSLFGPKEQYF. J is TRBJ2-7 and V is TRBV28; D call uncertain. This CDR3 spans 13 amino acids. Germline V gene lookup returns CDR1 MDHEN and CDR2 SYDVKM. V lost 1 base and J lost 7, with 11 bases in between.

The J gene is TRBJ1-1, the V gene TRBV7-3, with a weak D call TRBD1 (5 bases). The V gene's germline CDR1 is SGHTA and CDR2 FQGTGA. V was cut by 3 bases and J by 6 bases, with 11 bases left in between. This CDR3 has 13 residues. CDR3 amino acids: CASSFRQGAEAFF. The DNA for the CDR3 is TGTGCCAGCAGCTTCCGTCAGGGCGCTGAAGCTTTCTTT.

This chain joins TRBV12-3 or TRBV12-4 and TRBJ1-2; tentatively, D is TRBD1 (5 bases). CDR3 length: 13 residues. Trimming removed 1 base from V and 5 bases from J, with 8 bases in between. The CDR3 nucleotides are TGTGCCAGCAGTTTAGAGGGGCAATATGGCTACACCTTC. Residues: CASSLEGQYGYTF.

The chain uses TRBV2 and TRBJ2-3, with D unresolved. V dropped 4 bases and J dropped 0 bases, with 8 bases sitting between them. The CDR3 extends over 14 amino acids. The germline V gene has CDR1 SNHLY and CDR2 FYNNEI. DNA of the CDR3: TGTGCCAGCAGTGTCTATCCTAGCACAGATACGCAGTATTTT. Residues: CASSVYPSTDTQYF. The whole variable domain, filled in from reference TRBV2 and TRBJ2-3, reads EPEVTQTPSHQVTQMGQEVILRCVPISNHLYFYWYRQILGQKVEFLVSFYNNEISEKSEIFDDQFSVERPDGSNFTLKIRSTKLEDSAMYFCASSVYPSTDTQYFGPGTRLTVL.

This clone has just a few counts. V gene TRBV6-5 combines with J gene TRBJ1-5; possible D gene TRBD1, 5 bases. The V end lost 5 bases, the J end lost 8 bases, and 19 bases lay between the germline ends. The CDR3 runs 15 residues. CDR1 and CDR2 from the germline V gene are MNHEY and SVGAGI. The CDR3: CASSSMGLRVEPQHF. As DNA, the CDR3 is TGTGCCAGCAGTAGTATGGGGCTGAGAGTTGAGCCCCAGCATTTT.

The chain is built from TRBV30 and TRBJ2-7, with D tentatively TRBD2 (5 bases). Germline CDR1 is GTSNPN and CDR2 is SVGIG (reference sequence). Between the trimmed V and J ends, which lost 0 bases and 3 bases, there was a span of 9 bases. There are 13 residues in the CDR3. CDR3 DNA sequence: TGTGCCTGGAGTGTACGGGAAGGCTACGAGCAGTACTTC. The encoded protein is CAWSVREGYEQYF.

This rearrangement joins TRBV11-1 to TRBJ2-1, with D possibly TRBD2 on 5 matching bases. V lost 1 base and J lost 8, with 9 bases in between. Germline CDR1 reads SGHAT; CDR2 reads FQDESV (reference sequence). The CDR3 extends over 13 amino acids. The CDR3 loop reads CASSLGGYDEQFF. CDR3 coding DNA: TGTGCCAGCAGCTTAGGAGGGTACGATGAGCAGTTCTTC.

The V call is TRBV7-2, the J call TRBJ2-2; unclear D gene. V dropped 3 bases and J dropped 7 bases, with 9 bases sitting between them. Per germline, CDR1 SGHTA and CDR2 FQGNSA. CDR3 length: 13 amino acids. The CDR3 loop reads CASSLVVGGELFF. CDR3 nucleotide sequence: TGTGCCAGCAGCTTGGTCGTCGGCGGGGAGCTGTTTTTT.